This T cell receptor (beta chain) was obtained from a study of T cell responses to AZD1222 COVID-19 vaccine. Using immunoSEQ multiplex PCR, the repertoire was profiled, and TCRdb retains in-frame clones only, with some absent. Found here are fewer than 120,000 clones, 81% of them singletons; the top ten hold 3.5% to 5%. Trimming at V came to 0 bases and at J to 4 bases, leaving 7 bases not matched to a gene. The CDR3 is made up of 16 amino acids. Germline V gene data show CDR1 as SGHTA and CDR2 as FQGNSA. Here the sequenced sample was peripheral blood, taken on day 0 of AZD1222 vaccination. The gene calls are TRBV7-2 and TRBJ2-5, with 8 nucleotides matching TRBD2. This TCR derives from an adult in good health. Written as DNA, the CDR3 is TGTGCCAGCAGCTTAGCGATGGCGGGAGGAGGAGAGACCCAGTACTTC. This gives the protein CASSLAMAGGGETQYF.